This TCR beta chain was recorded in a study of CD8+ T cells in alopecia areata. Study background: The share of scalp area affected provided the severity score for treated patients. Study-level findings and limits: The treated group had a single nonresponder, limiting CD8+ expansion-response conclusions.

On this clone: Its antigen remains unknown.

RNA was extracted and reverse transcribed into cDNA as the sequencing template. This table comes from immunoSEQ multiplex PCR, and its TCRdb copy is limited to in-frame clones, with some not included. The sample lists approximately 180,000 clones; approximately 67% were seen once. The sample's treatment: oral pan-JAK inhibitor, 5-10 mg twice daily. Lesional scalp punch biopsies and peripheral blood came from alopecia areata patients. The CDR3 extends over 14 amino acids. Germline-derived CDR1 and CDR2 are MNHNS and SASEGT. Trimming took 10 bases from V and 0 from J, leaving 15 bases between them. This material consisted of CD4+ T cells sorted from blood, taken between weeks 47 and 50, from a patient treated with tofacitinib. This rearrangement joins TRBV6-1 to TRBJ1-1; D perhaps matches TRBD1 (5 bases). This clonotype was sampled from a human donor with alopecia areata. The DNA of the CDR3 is TGTGCCAACCATATTTCGGGGCTGAACACTGAAGCTTTCTTT. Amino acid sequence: CANHISGLNTEAFF.